This T cell receptor (beta chain) came from a study of T cell responses to AZD1222 COVID-19 vaccine. Study-wide points: When two AZD1222 doses had been given, Spike-specific TCR breadth and depth rose. CD4 TCRs covered the whole spike, strongest at regions 160-218 and 743-854.

With regard to this clone: Its antigen is unidentified.

Profiling relied on immunoSEQ multiplex PCR, and the TCRdb table lists in-frame clones only, not all of them. Among 95,000 to 150,000 clones, 80% to 90% were seen once, and the ten largest hold about 1.2%. In germline, CDR1 is SNHLY, CDR2 FYNNEI. This CDR3 has 13 residues. V was trimmed by 6 bases and J by 4 bases, leaving 10 bases between them. V usage is TRBV2 and J usage is TRBJ1-5, with D uncertain. This clonotype was sampled from an adult in good health. Sequences were derived from peripheral blood, sampled on day 0 of AZD1222 vaccination. CDR3 loop: CASRKDANQPQHF. The CDR3 nucleotides read TGTGCCAGCAGAAAGGACGCTAATCAGCCCCAGCATTTT.